The sequence of this T cell receptor (beta chain) was determined in a study of shared clonotypes between healthy human individuals. Study summary: Researchers drew samples from a couple of women and a few men aged 18 to 49.

All donors qualified as healthy HIV-negative adults and had experienced no recent acute infections or vaccinations. The CDR3 runs to 16 residues. Losses at the gene ends were 3 bases for V and 6 bases for J; bases not matched to a gene: 8. The V gene's germline CDR1 is SGHKS and CDR2 YYEKEE (reference sequence). The run depth of the assay was deep. Some clones are missing from TCRdb's copy, which holds only in-frame ones; the method was immunoSEQ multiplex PCR. The profile shows roughly 2,500,000 clones, 80% to 95% of them singletons. Source material: naive CD4+ T cells from PBMCs. Subset in this sample: CD45RA+ positively selected. The origin of this receptor is a man between 18 and 35 years old in good health. Some clones in this sample may be carry-over from other donors' samples. The chain employs TRBV5-5 and TRBJ2-3; 12 nucleotides match TRBD2. This CDR3 is CASSSTSGGKIDTQYF. In nucleotides, the CDR3 is TGTGCCAGCAGCTCCACTAGCGGGGGGAAGATTGATACGCAGTATTTT.